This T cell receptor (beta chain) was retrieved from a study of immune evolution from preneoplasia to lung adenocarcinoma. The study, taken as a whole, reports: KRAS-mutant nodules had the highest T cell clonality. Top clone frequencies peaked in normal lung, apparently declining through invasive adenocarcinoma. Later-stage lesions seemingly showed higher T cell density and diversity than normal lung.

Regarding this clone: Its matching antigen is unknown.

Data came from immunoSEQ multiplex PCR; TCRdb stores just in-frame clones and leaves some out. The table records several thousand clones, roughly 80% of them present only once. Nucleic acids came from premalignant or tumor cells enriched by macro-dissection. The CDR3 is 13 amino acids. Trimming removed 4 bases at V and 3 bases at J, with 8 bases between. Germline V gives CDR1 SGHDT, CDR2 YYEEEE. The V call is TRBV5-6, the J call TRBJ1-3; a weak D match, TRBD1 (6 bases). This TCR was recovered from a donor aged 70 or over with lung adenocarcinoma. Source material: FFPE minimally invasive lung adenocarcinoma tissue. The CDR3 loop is CASSGGGGNTIYF. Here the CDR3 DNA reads TGTGCCAGCAGCGGGGGCGGTGGAAACACCATATATTTT.